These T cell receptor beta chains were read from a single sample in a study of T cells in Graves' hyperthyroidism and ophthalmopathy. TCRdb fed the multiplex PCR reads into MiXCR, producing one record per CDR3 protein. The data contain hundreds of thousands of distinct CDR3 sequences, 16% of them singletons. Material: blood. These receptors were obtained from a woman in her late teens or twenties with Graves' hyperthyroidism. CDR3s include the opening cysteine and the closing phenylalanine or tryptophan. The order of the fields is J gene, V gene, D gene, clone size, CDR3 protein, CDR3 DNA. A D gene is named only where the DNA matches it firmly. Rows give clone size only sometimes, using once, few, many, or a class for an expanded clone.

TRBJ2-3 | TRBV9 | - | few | CASSVSLTDTQYF | TGTGCCAGCAGCGTTTCGCTCACAGATACGCAGTATTTT
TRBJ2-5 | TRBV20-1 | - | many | CSARSDVQTQYF | TGCAGTGCTAGATCAGATGTTCAGACCCAGTACTTC
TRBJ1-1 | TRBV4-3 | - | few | CASSQGRGRGDTEAFF | TGCGCCAGCAGCCAAGGACGGGGGCGCGGGGACACTGAAGCTTTCTTT
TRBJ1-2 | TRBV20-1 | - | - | CSARDLTRGVVYGYTF | TGCAGTGCTAGAGATTTGACCCGGGGGGTCGTCTATGGCTACACCTTC
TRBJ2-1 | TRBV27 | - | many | CASSAYGVQRYEQFF | TGTGCCAGCAGTGCATACGGGGTGCAAAGGTATGAGCAGTTCTTC
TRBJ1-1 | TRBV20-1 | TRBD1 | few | CSARGDRAKIEAFF | TGCAGTGCTAGGGGGGACAGGGCAAAGATTGAAGCTTTCTTT
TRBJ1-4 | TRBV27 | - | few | CASRSLLDNEKLFF | TGTGCCAGCAGAAGTTTACTGGATAACGAAAAACTGTTTTTT
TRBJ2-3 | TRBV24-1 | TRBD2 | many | CATSDPGLAGGTTSTDTQYF | TGTGCCACCAGTGACCCGGGACTAGCGGGAGGAACTACTAGCACAGATACGCAGTATTTT
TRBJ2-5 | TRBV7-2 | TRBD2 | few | CASSSTSGAQETQYF | TGTGCCAGCAGCTCGACTAGCGGGGCGCAAGAGACCCAGTACTTC
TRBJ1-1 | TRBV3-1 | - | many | CASSQDSFEAFF | TGTGCCAGCAGCCAAGATAGTTTTGAAGCTTTCTTT
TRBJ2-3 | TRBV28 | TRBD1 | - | CASNQWTGFYYTQYF | TGTGCCAGCAATCAGTGGACAGGGTTTTATTATACGCAGTATTTT
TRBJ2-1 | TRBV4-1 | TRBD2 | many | CASSQEAGLATYNEQFF | TGCGCCAGCAGCCAAGAGGCGGGACTAGCGACCTACAATGAGCAGTTCTTC
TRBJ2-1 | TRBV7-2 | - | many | CASSLVRASNEQFF | TGTGCCAGCAGCTTAGTACGGGCGAGTAATGAGCAGTTCTTC
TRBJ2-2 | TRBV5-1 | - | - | CASSSKVAGELFF | TGCGCCAGCAGCTCCAAGGTCGCCGGGGAGCTGTTTTTT
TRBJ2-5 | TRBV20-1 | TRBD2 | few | CSARGGFTSGSGQETQYF | TGCAGTGCTAGAGGAGGATTTACTAGCGGGAGTGGCCAAGAGACCCAGTACTTC
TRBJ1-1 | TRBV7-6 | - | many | CASSLTARTEAFF | TGTGCCAGCAGCTTAACCGCGCGGACTGAAGCTTTCTTT
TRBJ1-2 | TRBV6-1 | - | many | CASSESLTFLPRYTF | TGTGCCAGCAGTGAAAGTCTAACCTTCTTACCGCGCTACACCTTC
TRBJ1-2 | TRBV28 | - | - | CASIEKLIRQIENYGYTF | TGTGCCAGCATCGAAAAGCTGATCCGACAGATAGAAAACTATGGCTACACCTTC
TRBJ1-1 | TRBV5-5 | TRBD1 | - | CASSLWTGMNTEAFF | TGTGCCAGCAGCTTATGGACAGGGATGAACACTGAAGCTTTCTTT
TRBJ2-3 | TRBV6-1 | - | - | CASSDPAGLKSDTQYF | TGTGCCAGCAGTGATCCAGCGGGCTTGAAATCAGATACGCAGTATTTT
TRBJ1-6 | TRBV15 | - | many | CATSRDQPGNSPLHF | TGTGCCACCAGCAGAGATCAGCCAGGGAATTCACCCCTCCACTTT
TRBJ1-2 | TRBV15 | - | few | CATSREGYGYTF | TGTGCCACCAGCAGAGAAGGTTATGGCTACACCTTC
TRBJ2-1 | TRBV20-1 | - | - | CSARGYRLGNEQFF | TGCAGTGCTAGGGGGTACCGCCTCGGGAATGAGCAGTTCTTC
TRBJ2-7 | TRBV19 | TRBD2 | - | CASRTAGDGVEQYF | TGTGCCAGTAGGACCGCGGGAGACGGGGTCGAGCAGTACTTC
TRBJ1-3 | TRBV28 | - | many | CASSAPGSSGNTIYF | TGTGCCAGCAGTGCCCCAGGGAGCTCTGGAAACACCATATATTTT
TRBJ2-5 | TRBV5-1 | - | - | CASSFGGRETLYF | TGCGCCAGCAGCTTTGGGGGCCGGGAGACCCTGTACTTC
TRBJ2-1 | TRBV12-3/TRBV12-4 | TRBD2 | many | CASSLVPAGGPEDEQFF | TGTGCCAGCAGTTTAGTTCCAGCGGGGGGCCCTGAGGATGAGCAGTTCTTC
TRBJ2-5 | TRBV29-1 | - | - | CSAHWGQETQYF | TGCAGCGCCCACTGGGGGCAAGAGACCCAGTACTTC
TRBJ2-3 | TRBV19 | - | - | CATAATTDYTDTQYF | TGTGCCACCGCCGCAACGACCGACTACACAGATACGCAGTATTTT